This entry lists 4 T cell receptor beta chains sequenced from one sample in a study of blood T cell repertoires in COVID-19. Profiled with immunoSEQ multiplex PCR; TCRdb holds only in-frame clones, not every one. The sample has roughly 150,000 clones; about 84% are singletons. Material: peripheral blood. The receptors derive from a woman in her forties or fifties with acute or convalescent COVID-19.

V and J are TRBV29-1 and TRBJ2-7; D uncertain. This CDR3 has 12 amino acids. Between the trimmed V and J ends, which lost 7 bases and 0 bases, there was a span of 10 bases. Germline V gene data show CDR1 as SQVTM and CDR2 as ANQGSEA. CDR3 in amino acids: CSAHSSSYEQYF. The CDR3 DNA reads TGCAGCGCACATTCAAGCTCCTACGAGCAGTACTTC.

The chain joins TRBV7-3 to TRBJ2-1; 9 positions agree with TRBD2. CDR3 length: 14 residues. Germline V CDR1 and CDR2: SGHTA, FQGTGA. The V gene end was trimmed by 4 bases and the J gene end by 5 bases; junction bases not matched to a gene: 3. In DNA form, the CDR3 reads TGTGCCAGCAGCTGGAGCGGGGGGAACAATGAGCAGTTCTTC. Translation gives CASSWSGGNNEQFF.

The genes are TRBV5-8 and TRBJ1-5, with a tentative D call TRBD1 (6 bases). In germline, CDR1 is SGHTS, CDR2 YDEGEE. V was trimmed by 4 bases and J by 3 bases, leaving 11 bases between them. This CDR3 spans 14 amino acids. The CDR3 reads CASSQQGYNQPQHF. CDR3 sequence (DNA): TGTGCCAGCAGCCAACAGGGTTACAATCAGCCCCAGCATTTT.

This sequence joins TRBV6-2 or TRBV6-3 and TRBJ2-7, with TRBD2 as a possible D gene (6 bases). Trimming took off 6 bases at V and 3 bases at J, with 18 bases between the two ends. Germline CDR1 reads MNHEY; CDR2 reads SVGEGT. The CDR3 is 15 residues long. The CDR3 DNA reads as TGTGCCAGCAGCCCGGTAGTGGGGGGTGACTACGAGCAGTACTTC. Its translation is CASSPVVGGDYEQYF.